The sequence of this T cell receptor (beta chain) was determined in a study of monozygotic twins with inflammatory bowel disease. CDR3 length equals 13 residues. Germline values: CDR1 MNHEY, CDR2 SVGAGI. TCRdb reworked the 5' RACE reads into one entry per CDR3 protein, no DNA. The sample totals approximately 300,000 distinct CDR3 sequences. The sequence derives from a human donor with ulcerative colitis or Crohn's disease, or a healthy co-twin of an affected twin (not recorded which). The sequenced sample consisted of blood. The rearrangement joins TRBV6-5 to TRBJ1-2. The CDR3 here is CASSWEGRDGYTF.